The 10 T cell receptor beta chains listed next were all sequenced from one sample in a study of T cells after yellow fever vaccination. A single record per CDR3 protein comes from TCRdb applying MiXCR to the 5' RACE reads. The sample yields 400,000 to 450,000 distinct CDR3 sequences, roughly a sixth seen once. Sequencing was performed on PBMCs, taken before the yellow fever booster vaccination. The receptors stem from a young man who received the YFV17D yellow fever vaccine.

The chain has TRBV12-3 or TRBV12-4 and TRBJ1-5; unclear D gene. Trimming shortened V by 3 bases and J by 0 bases, and 9 bases separated the two germline ends. The CDR3 sequence is 15 residues long. The CDR3 DNA reads TGTGCCAGCAGTTTTCGGCATAATAGCAATCAGCCCCAGCATTTT. It is translated as CASSFRHNSNQPQHF.

This clonotype was observed a handful of times. V gene TRBV7-9 combines with J gene TRBJ1-4; no firm D call. Looked up from germline, CDR1 is SEHNR and CDR2 is FQNEAQ (reference sequence). V lost 10 bases, J lost 14 bases, and 11 bases lay in between. This CDR3 spans 9 amino acids. CDR3 bases: TGTGCCAAGGGCGTCCGGCTGTTTTTT. Translating gives CAKGVRLFF. The variable domain in full, with the rest retrieved from reference TRBV7-9 and TRBJ1-4, is DTGVSQNPRHKITKRGQNVTFRCDPISEHNRLYWYRQTLGQGPEFLTYFQNEAQLEKSRLLSDRFSAERPKGSFSTLEIQRTEQGDSAMYLCAKGVRLFFGSGTQLSVL.

The rearrangement joins TRBV4-1 to TRBJ1-6; possibly TRBD1 for D (6 bases). Looked up from germline, CDR1 is MGHRA and CDR2 is YSYEKL. With 0 bases removed from V and 5 bases from J, the gap between germline ends came to 14 bases. CDR3 length equals 17 residues. The chain's CDR3 is CASSQDNRGADNSPLHF. The CDR3 DNA sequence: TGCGCCAGCAGCCAAGATAATAGGGGGGCCGATAATTCACCCCTCCACTTT.

This clonotype was picked up a small number of times. The chain is built from TRBV6-4 and TRBJ2-1; the match to TRBD1 covers 7 bases. The CDR3 is made up of 14 amino acids. With V trimmed by 0 bases and J by 6 bases, 2 bases remained unmatched. Germline assignment: CDR1 MRHNA and CDR2 SNTAGT. The CDR3 sequence: CASSDSPGGNEQFF. CDR3 nucleotides: TGTGCCAGCAGTGACTCCCCAGGGGGCAATGAGCAGTTCTTC.

The chain is built from TRBV5-1 and TRBJ1-2; tentative D call: TRBD1 (5 bases). With 4 bases removed from V and 0 bases from J, the gap between germline ends came to 16 bases. The CDR3 runs 16 residues. The V gene's germline CDR1 is SGHRS and CDR2 YFSETQ. CDR3 protein: CASSATGTRSNYGYTF. The CDR3 DNA sequence: TGCGCCAGCAGCGCGACCGGGACCCGATCTAACTATGGCTACACCTTC.

V gene TRBV4-3 combines with J gene TRBJ2-4; D may be TRBD2 (5 bases). This CDR3 comprises 13 residues. Looked up from germline, CDR1 is LGHNA and CDR2 is YSLEER. Trimming left V 0 bases short and J 6 bases short, with 6 bases between. The CDR3 bases are TGCGCCAGCAGCCAAGATGGGAGAAACATTCAGTACTTC. Translating gives CASSQDGRNIQYF.

The chain has TRBV7-8 and TRBJ2-7, with D possibly matching TRBD2 (6 bases). V was clipped by 5 bases and J by 1 base, with 15 bases between them. Germline CDR1 reads SGHVS; CDR2 reads FQNEAQ. This CDR3 is built from 15 residues. CDR3 DNA: TGTGCCAGCAGCCACGGACGGGGGAGTTCCTACGAGCAGTACGTC. As protein: CASSHGRGSSYEQYV.

For this clonotype: This CDR3 is missing its conserved last phenylalanine or tryptophan, likely due to a read error. The rearrangement joins TRBV5-1 to TRBJ2-3; possible D gene TRBD2, 7 bases. Trimming shortened V by 4 bases and J by 11 bases, and 20 bases separated the two germline ends. This CDR3 is 14 amino acids long. Germline CDR1 SGHRS, CDR2 YFSETQ. The CDR3 nucleotides are TGCGCCAGCAGCCGGGGGGCCGGCGGGATTAGGCAGTATCTT. Translating it yields CASSRGAGGIRQYL.

This clonotype appeared a few times. This sequence joins TRBV6-2 or TRBV6-3 and TRBJ2-7, with D maybe TRBD1 (6 bases). Trimming removed 6 bases at V and 3 bases at J, with 9 bases between. Looked up from germline, CDR1 is MNHEY and CDR2 is SVGEGT. The length of the CDR3 is 12 residues. In nucleotides, the CDR3 is TGTGCCAGCAGGGACAGTAACTACGAGCAGTACGTC. Residues: CASRDSNYEQYV.

The genes are TRBV9 and TRBJ2-3; 7 bases match TRBD2. The CDR3 totals 15 residues. J was trimmed by 2 bases and V by 2 bases; bases with no gene match: 5. Germline-derived CDR1 and CDR2 are SGDLS and YYNGEE. CDR3 loop: CASSVLAGLTDTQYF. The CDR3 coding sequence is TGTGCCAGCAGCGTTTTAGCGGGCCTCACAGATACGCAGTATTTT.